What follows are 16 T cell receptor beta chains derived from one specimen sequenced in a study of blood T cell repertoires in COVID-19. TCRdb's copy holds only in-frame clones and misses some; the assay was immunoSEQ multiplex PCR. The sample has some 300,000 clones, 90% to 95% seen once. The sample consisted of PBMCs or T cells enriched from blood (not recorded which). These receptors were obtained from a woman aged 30 to 39 who had been exposed to COVID-19.

This clone was observed a handful of times. The chain couples TRBV7-2 to TRBJ2-7; D perhaps matches TRBD1 (6 bases). Germline loops: CDR1 SGHTA, CDR2 FQGNSA. V was cut by 1 base and J by 1 base, with 11 bases left in between. The CDR3 is 15 amino acids. The CDR3 nucleotides read TGTGCCAGCAGCTTAGGACCGGGACAATCCTACGAGCAGTACTTC. This codes for CASSLGPGQSYEQYF.

This chain links TRBV5-1 with TRBJ2-2, with 12 bases matching TRBD2. Germline lookup yields CDR1 SGHRS and CDR2 YFSETQ. There are 17 residues in the CDR3. V lost 3 bases, J lost 3 bases, and 6 bases stayed unmatched. In DNA, the CDR3 is TGCGCCAGCAGCTCCCGACTAGCGGGGGTTTACACCGGGGAGCTGTTTTTT. Translation: CASSSRLAGVYTGELFF.

The chain joins TRBV10-3 to TRBJ2-7; 8 bases match TRBD1. Germline loops: CDR1 ENHRY, CDR2 SYGVKD. The V segment lost 3 bases and the J segment 3 bases; nucleotides outside the gene matches: 7. The CDR3 contains 15 residues. For the CDR3, the DNA is TGTGCCATCAGTGACCGGGACAGGAGCTTCTACGAGCAGTACTTC. Protein: CAISDRDRSFYEQYF.

This clone was observed a single time. J is TRBJ1-1 and V is TRBV10-1; 7 bases line up with TRBD1. Germline CDR1 reads WNHNN; CDR2 reads SYGVQD (reference sequence). The CDR3 has 11 amino acids. Trimming removed 6 bases from V and 6 bases from J; junction bases left unmatched: 1. CDR3 sequence (DNA): TGCGCCAGCAGAGGACAGGCTGAAGCTTTCTTT. Protein: CASRGQAEAFF.

The chain links TRBV19 to TRBJ1-5, with TRBD1 identical over 10 bases. This CDR3 is 16 amino acids long. The junction had 7 bases not matched to a gene; V was cut back by 4 bases and J by 4 bases. Looked up from germline, CDR1 is LNHDA and CDR2 is SQIVND (reference sequence). The CDR3 DNA reads TGTGCCAGTAGTAGGAAGACAGGGGGCACGAATCAGCCCCAGCATTTT. This encodes CASSRKTGGTNQPQHF.

J is TRBJ1-2 and V is TRBV10-3, with D perhaps TRBD1 (6 bases). V shed 5 bases and J shed 4 bases, with 17 bases lying between them. Germline assignment: CDR1 ENHRY and CDR2 SYGVKD. The CDR3 covers 15 residues. CDR3 nucleotide sequence: TGTGCCATCAGTCCGTACAGGGAGAAAGTCTATGGCTACACCTTC. It is translated as CAISPYREKVYGYTF.

The chain recombines TRBV13 with TRBJ1-2; possibly TRBD1 for D (6 bases). V gave up 0 bases and J gave up 8 bases, with 10 bases separating them. Germline V gives CDR1 PRHDT, CDR2 FYEKMQ (reference sequence). This CDR3 comprises 13 residues. CDR3 in amino acids: CASSLGTGNGYTF. In nucleotides, the CDR3 is TGTGCCAGCAGCTTAGGGACAGGAAACGGCTACACCTTC.

The V gene is TRBV5-1, the J gene TRBJ2-3; D perhaps matches TRBD2 (6 bases). V lost 2 bases and J 2 bases, leaving 18 bases between the germline ends. Germline V gene sequence: CDR1 SGHRS, CDR2 YFSETQ. The CDR3 has 17 amino acids. CDR3 sequence (DNA): TGCGCCAGCAGCTTTCCCCGGACTACCCAACACACAGATACGCAGTATTTT. Amino acids: CASSFPRTTQHTDTQYF.

The rearrangement uses TRBV19 and TRBJ2-6, with a possible D match to TRBD2 (5 bases). This CDR3 spans 15 amino acids. V lost 5 bases and J lost 0, with 8 bases in between. The V gene's germline CDR1 is LNHDA and CDR2 SQIVND (reference sequence). This CDR3 reads CASSVGSSGANVLTF. CDR3 coding DNA: TGTGCCAGTAGTGTAGGGAGCTCTGGGGCCAACGTCCTGACTTTC.

The chain is built from TRBV25-1 and TRBJ1-1; 7 bases map to TRBD1. Germline lookup yields CDR1 MGHDK and CDR2 SYGVNS. CDR3 size: 13 residues. Unmatched junction bases numbered 6, after V lost 8 bases and J lost 3 bases. DNA of the CDR3: TGTGCCAGCTCCCCCACAGGGGACACTGAAGCTTTCTTT. Protein sequence: CASSPTGDTEAFF. Using reference TRBV25-1 and TRBJ1-1 for the parts outside the CDR3, the full variable domain is EADIYQTPRYLVIGTGKKITLECSQTMGHDKMYWYQQDPGMELHLIHYSYGVNSTEKGDLSSESTVSRIRTEHFPLTLESARPSHTSQYLCASSPTGDTEAFFGQGTRLTVV.

The chain joins TRBV10-1 to TRBJ1-6; 8 nucleotides agree with TRBD1. The CDR3 covers 18 residues. V lost 0 bases and J lost 7; bases outside the gene matches: 11. Per germline, CDR1 WNHNN and CDR2 SYGVQD (reference sequence). In DNA form, the CDR3 reads TGCGCCAGCAGTGAGTCCGGGGGACAGGCTACTTCGAATTCACCCCTCCACTTT. Its translation is CASSESGGQATSNSPLHF.

The genes are TRBV9 and TRBJ2-2, with D tentatively TRBD2 (6 bases). This CDR3 has 17 residues. V dropped 0 bases and J dropped 0 bases, with 12 bases sitting between them. Germline V gives CDR1 SGDLS, CDR2 YYNGEE. The CDR3 nucleotides are TGTGCCAGCAGCGTAGCTTTTGGCGGGGCGAACACCGGGGAGCTGTTTTTT. This codes for CASSVAFGGANTGELFF.

The chain couples TRBV4-1 to TRBJ2-4; D is undetermined. The germline V and J ends were trimmed by 1 base and 7 bases, with 5 bases remaining between them. This CDR3 region has 12 residues. Germline lookup yields CDR1 MGHRA and CDR2 YSYEKL. CDR3 DNA sequence: TGCGCCAGCAGCCAAGCCGGGAACATTCAGTACTTC. As protein: CASSQAGNIQYF.

The CDR3 loop is CASSLVQGTYGYTF. In nucleotides, the CDR3 is TGTGCCAGCAGCTTAGTACAGGGGACCTATGGCTACACCTTC. The V call is TRBV5-6, the J call TRBJ1-2; 7 bases fit TRBD1. The CDR3 is 14 amino acids. Germline-derived CDR1 and CDR2 are SGHDT and YYEEEE. V lost 2 bases to trimming and J lost 4 bases; unmatched junction nucleotides: 5.

The chain combines TRBV6-5 with TRBJ2-7, with 7 bases identical to TRBD1. CDR1 MNHEY and CDR2 SVGAGI come from the germline V gene. V lost 0 bases, J lost 2 bases, and 1 base stayed unmatched. The CDR3 contains 14 residues. The CDR3 nucleotides read TGTGCCAGCAGTTACTCGGGACAGCCCTACGAGCAGTACTTC. Amino acids: CASSYSGQPYEQYF.

The genes are TRBV10-3 and TRBJ1-5; D might be TRBD1 (5 bases). Per the germline V gene, CDR1 is ENHRY and CDR2 is SYGVKD. The CDR3 spans 14 residues. The ends were cut back, 6 bases at V and 1 base at J, with 10 bases in the middle. The DNA for the CDR3 is TGTGCCATCAGGTCGACAGAAAGCAATCAGCCCCAGCATTTT. This sequence encodes CAIRSTESNQPQHF.